Presented here are 9 T cell receptor beta chains from one specimen sequenced in a study of T cells after yellow fever vaccination. TCRdb called the 5' RACE reads again in MiXCR, with one record for every CDR3 protein. The sample holds approximately 120,000 distinct CDR3 sequences, over 8% seen once. The material was CD8+ T cells sorted from PBMCs, obtained on the day of the yellow fever booster vaccination. These receptors came from a man younger than 35 who received the YFV17D yellow fever vaccine.

The chain employs TRBV4-1 and TRBJ2-1, with D perhaps TRBD2 (5 bases). The CDR3 contains 13 residues. V shed 1 base and J shed 4 bases, with 5 bases lying between them. Germline V gene data show CDR1 as MGHRA and CDR2 as YSYEKL. The CDR3 region is CASSQGEYNEQFF. The CDR3 bases are TGCGCCAGCAGCCAAGGGGAGTACAATGAGCAGTTCTTC.

This clonotype has just a few counts. The CDR3 reads CASSSSGVSYNSPLHF. In nucleotides, the CDR3 is TGTGCCAGCAGCTCCTCAGGGGTCTCCTATAATTCACCCCTCCACTTT. This sequence joins TRBV9 and TRBJ1-6, with a tentative D call TRBD1 (6 bases). CDR3 length: 16 residues. The germline CDR1 and CDR2 sequences are SGDLS and YYNGEE. The germline V and J ends were trimmed by 4 bases and 0 bases, with 11 bases remaining between them.

This clonotype has more than one count but fewer than ten. The rearrangement uses TRBV7-6 and TRBJ2-3, with D perhaps being TRBD1 or TRBD2 (5 bases each). Trimming left V 5 bases short and J 6 bases short, with 15 bases between. Germline V lookup: CDR1 SGHVS, CDR2 FNYEAQ. CDR3 length equals 14 residues. The CDR3 region is CASSAQVGEDTQYF. As DNA, the CDR3 is TGTGCCAGCAGCGCCCAGGTGGGGGAGGATACGCAGTATTTT.

The rearrangement links TRBV7-4 to TRBJ1-5, with TRBD1 as a possible D gene (6 bases). The CDR3 is made up of 16 amino acids. The germline V gene encodes CDR1 SGHVT and CDR2 SQSDAQ. The V end lost 3 bases, the J end lost 6 bases, and 18 bases lay between the germline ends. This CDR3 reads CASSFPWAQGGQPQHF. The CDR3 DNA is TGTGCCAGCAGCTTTCCGTGGGCACAGGGCGGTCAGCCCCAGCATTTT.

A few counts support this clonotype. The V call is TRBV12-3 or TRBV12-4, the J call TRBJ2-3, with a possible D match to TRBD2 (5 bases). The ends were cut back, 6 bases at V and 0 bases at J, with 16 bases in the middle. This CDR3 comprises 16 residues. Written as DNA, the CDR3 is TGTGCCAGCAGCCCTGAGGGCTGGCAGAGCACAGATACGCAGTATTTT. Translation gives CASSPEGWQSTDTQYF.

The chain has TRBV5-1 and TRBJ1-2; D is perhaps TRBD1 (5 bases). The CDR3 runs 14 residues. V lost 0 bases and J lost 8, with 14 bases in between. Germline V gene lookup returns CDR1 SGHRS and CDR2 YFSETQ. The CDR3 bases are TGCGCCAGCAGCTTGGAGTGGGGGGAGAGAGGCTACACCTTC. Amino acids: CASSLEWGERGYTF.

This clonotype occurred a few times. The rearrangement links TRBV7-8 to TRBJ2-7, with 11 bases lining up with TRBD2. The germline gives CDR1 SGHVS, CDR2 FQNEAQ. V was clipped by 6 bases and J by 5 bases; unmatched bases: 9. The CDR3 has 15 residues. The CDR3: CASSPIAGGAHEQYV. As DNA, the CDR3 is TGTGCCAGCAGTCCCATAGCGGGGGGGGCTCACGAGCAGTACGTC.

This clonotype was recorded a few times. J is TRBJ1-1 and V is TRBV7-9, with no clear D. Looked up from germline, CDR1 is SEHNR and CDR2 is FQNEAQ (reference sequence). The CDR3 has 13 residues. V shed 5 bases and J shed 8 bases, with 15 bases lying between them. The DNA for the CDR3 is TGTGCCAGCAGCCCCTTTTCTGACCGCGAAGCTTTCTTT. Protein product: CASSPFSDREAFF.

The sample holds many counts of this clonotype. The chain recombines TRBV6-2 or TRBV6-3 with TRBJ2-5, with 8 bases aligning to TRBD2. In germline, CDR1 is MNHEY, CDR2 SVGEGT. J gave up 5 bases and V 6 bases, and 5 bases lay outside the gene matches. The CDR3 has 13 amino acids. The CDR3 reads CASSSLAEETQYF. CDR3 in DNA: TGTGCCAGCAGCTCACTAGCGGAGGAGACCCAGTACTTC.